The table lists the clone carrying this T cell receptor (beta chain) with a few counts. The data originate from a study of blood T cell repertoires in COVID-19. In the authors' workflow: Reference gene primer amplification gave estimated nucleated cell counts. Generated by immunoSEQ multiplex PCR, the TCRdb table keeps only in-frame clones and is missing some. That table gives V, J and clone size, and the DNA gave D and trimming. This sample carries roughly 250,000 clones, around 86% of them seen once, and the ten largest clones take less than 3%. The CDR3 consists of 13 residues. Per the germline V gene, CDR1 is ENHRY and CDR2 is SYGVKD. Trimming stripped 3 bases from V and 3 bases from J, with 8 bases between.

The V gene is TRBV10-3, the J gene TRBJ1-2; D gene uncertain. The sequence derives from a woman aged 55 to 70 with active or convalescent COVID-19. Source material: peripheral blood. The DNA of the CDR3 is TGTGCCATCAGTGATATCGGGGACTATGGCTACACCTTC. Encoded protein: CAISDIGDYGYTF.